Described below is a single T cell receptor (beta chain) sequence and its context. This sample was taken from a study of shared clonotypes between healthy human individuals. Background on the study: A couple of women and a few men aged 18 to 49 made up the donors.

Profiled with immunoSEQ multiplex PCR; TCRdb holds only in-frame clones, not every one. The sample has over 1.5 million clones, 95% to 99% seen once. CDR1 is SEHNR, CDR2 FQNEAQ, per germline (reference sequence). V lost 3 bases and J lost 6, with 9 bases in between. This CDR3 has 13 amino acids. The sequenced sample consisted of naive CD4+ T cells sorted from blood. Subset indicated: CD45RA+ positively selected. This TCR derives from a man aged 25-45 years in good health. This rearrangement joins TRBV7-9 to TRBJ2-1; D gene unclear. The DNA for the CDR3 is TGTGCCAGCAGCTTTTTGTTTGGCAATGAGCAGTTCTTC. Encoded protein: CASSFLFGNEQFF.